Below, 24 T cell receptor beta chains from the same sample are listed, as sequenced in a study of vaccination effects on CD4 cells after COVID-19. Following a roughly 10-day culture, CD4+ T cells were purified. PCR confirmed that the person was infected with SARS-CoV-2 between March and December 2020. Each person got two doses of an mRNA SARS-CoV-2 vaccine, BNT162b2 or mRNA-1273. The antigens for these receptors are not known. Method: immunoSEQ multiplex PCR; TCRdb's copy keeps in-frame clones and lacks some. The table includes some 46,000 clones, approximately 82% detected once. The sequences come from CD4+ T cells from PBMCs cultured without peptide, collected after COVID-19 vaccination. The receptors were sampled from a human donor who had a prior SARS-CoV-2 infection.

The rearrangement links TRBV7-6 to TRBJ2-5; 12 bases line up with TRBD2. CDR3 length: 16 residues. Trimming at V came to 5 bases and at J to 0 bases, leaving 4 bases not matched to a gene. Looked up from germline, CDR1 is SGHVS and CDR2 is FNYEAQ. The CDR3 is CASSPRLAGDQETQYF. In nucleotides, the CDR3 is TGTGCCAGCAGCCCTAGACTAGCGGGGGACCAAGAGACCCAGTACTTC.

This clone appeared a few times. CDR3 nucleotides: TGCGCCAGCAGCTCTCTAGCGGGAGTAGCCGGCGGGGAGCTGTTTTTT. Translation gives CASSSLAGVAGGELFF. The chain links TRBV5-1 to TRBJ2-2; 10 bases line up with TRBD2. CDR1 is SGHRS, CDR2 YFSETQ, per germline. J gave up 7 bases and V 3 bases, and 9 bases lay outside the gene matches. CDR3 size: 16 residues.

J is TRBJ1-2 and V is TRBV7-8; tentatively, D is TRBD1 (5 bases). The CDR3 consists of 15 residues. Germline CDR1 and CDR2: SGHVS and FQNEAQ. V lost 5 bases and J lost 4, with 17 bases in between. The CDR3 region has the DNA TGTGCCAGCAGCGTACTTTCTGGGGCGTTCTATGGCTACACCTTC. Translating it yields CASSVLSGAFYGYTF.

DNA for the CDR3: TGTGCCAGCAGCGTCGGACGGACAGGGGGCGCGGGTGGCTACACCTTC. It codes for CASSVGRTGGAGGYTF. V usage is TRBV7-9 and J usage is TRBJ1-2; 11 bases match TRBD1. The CDR3 has 16 amino acids. CDR1 and CDR2 from the germline V gene are SEHNR and FQNEAQ (reference sequence). The V segment lost 5 bases and the J segment 7 bases; nucleotides outside the gene matches: 12.

V gene TRBV20-1 combines with J gene TRBJ1-1; possible D gene TRBD1, 6 bases. Germline CDR1 DFQATT, CDR2 SNEGSKA (reference sequence). The CDR3 is 13 amino acids. V was trimmed by 5 bases and J by 4 bases, leaving 14 bases between them. This chain's CDR3 is CSAREGGPTEAFF. CDR3 nucleotides: TGCAGTGCTCGTGAGGGGGGACCCACTGAAGCTTTCTTT.

The CDR3 sequence is CARGEAGALGEQFF. In DNA, the CDR3 is TGTGCCCGGGGGGAGGCGGGGGCACTTGGGGAGCAGTTCTTC. V gene TRBV30 combines with J gene TRBJ2-1; D possibly corresponds to TRBD2 (7 bases). V gave up 8 bases and J gave up 10 bases, with 24 bases separating them. CDR1 and CDR2 from the germline V gene are GTSNPN and SVGIG (reference sequence). The CDR3 runs to 14 residues.

The J gene is TRBJ2-7, the V gene TRBV27; no firm D call. In germline, CDR1 is MNHEY, CDR2 SMNVEV (reference sequence). V shed 8 bases and J shed 4 bases, with 12 bases lying between them. The CDR3 runs 12 residues. The CDR3 spells CASSNELYEQYF. CDR3 nucleotides: TGTGCCAGCTCTAACGAATTATACGAGCAGTACTTC.

The chain combines TRBV4-2 with TRBJ1-1, with 9 bases matching TRBD1. The V gene end was trimmed by 3 bases and the J gene end by 7 bases; junction bases not matched to a gene: 9. Germline-derived CDR1 and CDR2 are LGHNA and YNFKEQ. The CDR3 is 15 residues long. CDR3 loop: CASSHLTGGKGEAFF. In DNA, the CDR3 is TGTGCCAGCAGCCACCTGACAGGGGGTAAGGGTGAAGCTTTCTTT.

This clone was detected once. This sequence joins TRBV4-1 and TRBJ2-7; 9 nucleotides agree with TRBD1. The CDR3 has 16 amino acids. V gave up 5 bases and J gave up 4 bases; unmatched junction bases: 12. The germline CDR1 and CDR2 sequences are MGHRA and YSYEKL. This chain's CDR3 is CASSAQSGTGIYEQYF. The CDR3, as DNA: TGCGCCAGCAGCGCACAATCCGGGACAGGGATATACGAGCAGTACTTC.

This sequence joins TRBV10-1 and TRBJ2-1; the match to TRBD2 covers 12 bases. The CDR3 covers 18 residues. In germline, CDR1 is WNHNN, CDR2 SYGVQD (reference sequence). V was pared by 6 bases and J by 7 bases, with 16 bases of the junction left unmatched. The DNA of the CDR3 is TGCGCCAGCAGGGCGACTAGCGGGAGAGGGGGGGGGTTAAATGAGCAGTTCTTC. Translated: CASRATSGRGGGLNEQFF.

This chain joins TRBV18 and TRBJ2-1, with 7 bases lining up with TRBD2. J was trimmed by 8 bases and V by 3 bases; bases with no gene match: 7. The CDR3 spans 14 residues. Per germline, CDR1 KGHSH and CDR2 LQKENI. This chain's CDR3 is CASSPTGGGHEQFF. In DNA, the CDR3 is TGTGCCAGCTCACCGACGGGGGGTGGGCATGAGCAGTTCTTC. Looking up the rest from reference TRBV18 and TRBJ2-1 gives the full variable domain: NAGVMQNPRHLVRRRGQEARLRCSPMKGHSHVYWYRQLPEEGLKFMVYLQKENIIDESGMPKERFSAEFPKEGPSILRIQQVVRGDSAAYFCASSPTGGGHEQFFGPGTRLTVL.

J is TRBJ2-3 and V is TRBV2; a possible D gene is TRBD2 (6 bases). V was shortened by 5 bases and J by 5 bases, with 11 bases between the two germline ends. The CDR3 contains 13 residues. Germline V gene lookup returns CDR1 SNHLY and CDR2 FYNNEI. The CDR3 DNA reads as TGTGCCAGCAGTACGGGAGTGGGAGATACGCAGTATTTT. Translated: CASSTGVGDTQYF.

This chain connects TRBV25-1 to TRBJ2-7; no clear D. Trimming cost V 4 bases and J 3 bases, with 13 bases left between them. There are 14 residues in the CDR3. Germline assignment: CDR1 MGHDK and CDR2 SYGVNS. The CDR3 here is CASSAFKRLYEQYF. The CDR3 DNA reads TGTGCCAGCAGTGCATTTAAAAGGCTCTACGAGCAGTACTTC.

The V gene is TRBV9, the J gene TRBJ2-2, with D possibly matching TRBD1 (7 bases). With 2 bases removed from V and 2 bases from J, the gap between germline ends came to 19 bases. CDR1 is SGDLS, CDR2 YYNGEE, per germline. The CDR3 is made up of 18 amino acids. In DNA form, the CDR3 reads TGTGCCAGCAGCGTCCTATCCGGGGGACAGAGAAACACCGGGGAGCTGTTTTTT. Translated: CASSVLSGGQRNTGELFF.

The gene calls are TRBV6-5 and TRBJ2-7; TRBD1 aligns across 7 bases. Germline CDR1 is MNHEY and CDR2 is SVGAGI. Trimming removed 0 bases from V and 3 bases from J; junction bases left unmatched: 5. The CDR3 spans 15 residues. The CDR3 loop is CASSYSYGQVYEQYF. CDR3 DNA sequence: TGTGCCAGCAGTTACTCCTATGGACAGGTCTACGAGCAGTACTTC.

This chain links TRBV10-3 with TRBJ2-1; TRBD2 is a possible D gene (6 bases). Trimming cost V 3 bases and J 0 bases, with 9 bases left between them. The CDR3 is made up of 15 amino acids. Germline CDR1 ENHRY, CDR2 SYGVKD. The CDR3 bases are TGTGCCATCAGTGAACTCGGGGGCTCCTACAATGAGCAGTTCTTC. Protein sequence: CAISELGGSYNEQFF.

The CDR3 protein is CASSENSVLHSYEQYF. CDR3 sequence (DNA): TGTGCCAGCAGTGAAAACTCTGTACTGCACTCCTACGAGCAGTACTTC. V and J are TRBV6-1 and TRBJ2-7, with no clear D. CDR1 and CDR2 from the germline V gene are MNHNS and SASEGT. Trimming shortened V by 2 bases and J by 0 bases, and 14 bases separated the two germline ends. The CDR3 consists of 16 residues.

This sequence joins TRBV5-6 and TRBJ2-7, with D perhaps TRBD1 or TRBD2 (5 bases each). Trimming removed 4 bases from V and 4 bases from J, with 9 bases in between. The CDR3 length is 12 residues. Germline V gives CDR1 SGHDT, CDR2 YYEEEE. The CDR3 sequence: CASSRGTYEQYF. CDR3 in DNA: TGTGCCAGCAGCCGAGGGACGTACGAGCAGTACTTC.

This clone has just one count. This chain joins TRBV5-1 and TRBJ1-1, with D possibly matching TRBD1 (5 bases). Germline V CDR1 and CDR2: SGHRS, YFSETQ. CDR3 length: 13 residues. V was cut by 4 bases and J by 4 bases, with 11 bases left in between. This chain's CDR3 is CASSEWGATEAFF. For the CDR3, the DNA is TGCGCCAGCAGCGAATGGGGCGCCACTGAAGCTTTCTTT.

The chain is built from TRBV11-1 and TRBJ2-7, with a possible D match to TRBD1 (6 bases). Trimming took off 7 bases at V and 1 base at J, with 14 bases between the two ends. The germline gives CDR1 SGHAT, CDR2 FQDESV (reference sequence). The CDR3 loop spans 14 amino acids. The CDR3: CASTQDRYSYEQYF. CDR3 DNA sequence: TGTGCCAGCACCCAGGACAGATATTCCTACGAGCAGTACTTC.

This clone was recorded only once. The chain couples TRBV10-3 to TRBJ1-5, with a tentative D call TRBD1 (6 bases). The CDR3 covers 15 residues. Germline lookup yields CDR1 ENHRY and CDR2 SYGVKD. Trimming took off 2 bases at V and 4 bases at J, with 12 bases between the two ends. This CDR3 reads CAISERYRANQPQHF. CDR3 nucleotide sequence: TGTGCCATCAGTGAGAGGTACAGGGCGAATCAGCCCCAGCATTTT.

This rearrangement joins TRBV9 to TRBJ2-2, with a tentative D call TRBD1 (5 bases). V was trimmed by 2 bases and J by 5 bases, leaving 10 bases between them. The length of the CDR3 is 14 residues. Germline V gives CDR1 SGDLS, CDR2 YYNGEE. The CDR3 reads CASSVLDTTGELFF. The DNA for the CDR3 is TGTGCCAGCAGCGTGCTGGACACGACCGGGGAGCTGTTTTTT.

V is TRBV19 and J is TRBJ1-2, with D possibly being TRBD1 (5 bases). CDR3 length: 14 amino acids. Germline CDR1 LNHDA, CDR2 SQIVND (reference sequence). V was trimmed by 6 bases and J by 6 bases, leaving 17 bases between them. The CDR3 loop is CASSPVTRVNGYTF. The CDR3 bases are TGTGCCAGTAGCCCCGTGACCAGGGTTAATGGCTACACCTTC.

The V gene is TRBV9, the J gene TRBJ1-1; 9 bases are a match to TRBD1. In germline, CDR1 is SGDLS, CDR2 YYNGEE. The CDR3 spans 14 residues. With 3 bases clipped from V and 4 bases from J, the junction kept 4 bases outside the gene matches. The chain's CDR3 is CASSARQGGTEAFF. Written as DNA, the CDR3 is TGTGCCAGCAGCGCAAGACAGGGGGGCACTGAAGCTTTCTTT. Using reference TRBV9 and TRBJ1-1 for the parts outside the CDR3, the full variable domain is DSGVTQTPKHLITATGQRVTLRCSPRSGDLSVYWYQQSLDQGLQFLIQYYNGEERAKGNILERFSAQQFPDLHSELNLSSLELGDSALYFCASSARQGGTEAFFGQGTRLTVV.